These T cell receptor beta chains were read from a single sample in a study of OX40 agonist ivuxolimab in advanced cancers. Libraries were prepared by immunoSEQ multiplex PCR; TCRdb keeps only in-frame clonotypes and omits some of them. Of around 31,000 clones listed, approximately 80% are singletons. The sequencing here drew on CD4+ or CD8+ T cells sorted from blood, taken in a trial of the OX40 agonist ivuxolimab. Receptors were obtained from an adult with an advanced solid tumor such as melanoma, head and neck, liver or kidney cancer. Each CDR3 is given with its conserved first and last residue. D genes are given only for firm matches. Expanded clones get a size class; other rows say once, few or many, or leave the size out.

v_call,d_call,j_call,clone_size,cdr3_aa,cdr3_nt
TRBV6-6,NA,TRBJ1-3,NA,CASSRLVPSGNTIYF,TGTGCCAGCAGTCGACTTGTCCCCTCTGGAAACACCATATATTTT
TRBV27,TRBD1,TRBJ2-7,NA,CASSSQGTGAYEQYF,TGTGCCAGCAGTTCCCAGGGGACAGGGGCATACGAGCAGTACTTC
TRBV28,TRBD1,TRBJ1-2,NA,CASSPQGVTNYGYTF,TGTGCCAGCAGTCCGCAGGGGGTCACTAACTATGGCTACACCTTC
TRBV14,NA,TRBJ2-1,NA,CASSQDSGWLSSYNEQFF,TGTGCCAGCAGCCAAGATTCAGGCTGGCTGAGCTCCTACAATGAGCAGTTCTTC
TRBV10-3,NA,TRBJ1-1,NA,CAISVGPTEAFF,TGTGCCATCAGTGTGGGTCCGACTGAAGCTTTCTTT
TRBV28,TRBD1,TRBJ1-2,once,CASRSHRGLSPNYGYTF,TGTGCCAGCAGGTCTCACAGGGGCCTATCCCCTAACTATGGCTACACCTTC
TRBV2,NA,TRBJ2-7,NA,CASSEAVEQYF,TGTGCCAGCAGTGAAGCTGTCGAGCAGTACTTC
TRBV5-4,TRBD1,TRBJ2-7,NA,CASSPTPTGGKYYEQYF,TGTGCCAGCAGCCCTACCCCGACAGGGGGGAAGTACTACGAGCAGTACTTC
TRBV13,TRBD2,TRBJ2-4,once,CASSLSSGRRVQYF,TGTGCCAGCAGCCTCTCTAGCGGGCGGAGGGTTCAGTACTTC
TRBV2,NA,TRBJ2-7,NA,CASKPHEIGQYF,TGTGCCAGCAAGCCTCACGAGATCGGTCAGTACTTC
TRBV7-2,NA,TRBJ2-7,NA,CASSLGGSIYEQYF,TGTGCCAGCAGCTTAGGTGGCAGTATCTACGAGCAGTACTTC
TRBV27,NA,TRBJ2-1,NA,CASSLTGPWSSYNEQFF,TGTGCCAGCAGTTTAACAGGGCCATGGAGCTCCTACAATGAGCAGTTCTTC
TRBV19,TRBD1,TRBJ1-5,NA,CASSIWDRAYNQPQHF,TGTGCCAGTAGTATTTGGGACAGGGCTTACAATCAGCCCCAGCATTTT
TRBV11-2,NA,TRBJ2-1,NA,CASSLGGGHEQFF,TGTGCCAGCAGCTTAGGAGGCGGGCATGAGCAGTTCTTC
TRBV5-1,TRBD2,TRBJ2-2,NA,CASSFSAGNTGELFF,TGCGCCAGCTCTTTCTCAGCGGGAAACACCGGGGAGCTGTTTTTT
TRBV28,TRBD1,TRBJ2-6,NA,CASSTPQGAGANVLTF,TGTGCCAGCAGTACCCCACAGGGGGCTGGGGCCAACGTCCTGACTTTC
TRBV9,NA,TRBJ2-1,NA,CASSVAYGGSQNEQFF,TGTGCCAGCAGCGTAGCCTACGGAGGAAGCCAGAATGAGCAGTTCTTC
TRBV28,NA,TRBJ1-2,NA,CASILRGGYGYTF,TGTGCCAGCATTCTCAGGGGAGGGTATGGCTACACCTTC
TRBV5-1,NA,TRBJ1-5,NA,CASSSGYDSNQPQHF,TGCGCCAGCAGCTCAGGGTACGATAGCAATCAGCCCCAGCATTTT
TRBV28,TRBD1,TRBJ2-1,NA,CASGRPGTGDHEQFF,TGTGCCAGCGGACGTCCCGGGACAGGGGACCATGAGCAGTTCTTC
TRBV28,NA,TRBJ1-1,NA,CASSLLKTEAFF,TGTGCCAGCAGTCTCCTTAAGACTGAAGCTTTCTTT
TRBV18,NA,TRBJ1-2,NA,CASSPSSRASIGYTF,TGTGCCAGCTCACCCTCGTCGAGGGCATCTATTGGCTACACCTTC
TRBV7-9,NA,TRBJ1-6,NA,CASSFMQGRSPLHF,TGTGCCAGCAGCTTTATGCAGGGAAGGTCCCCCCTCCACTTT
TRBV5-3,TRBD2,TRBJ2-2,NA,CARSYSHGLAGDTGELFF,TGTGCCAGAAGTTATTCGCACGGACTAGCGGGGGACACCGGGGAGCTGTTTTTT
TRBV5-6,NA,TRBJ2-7,NA,CASSPGAFRRGEQYF,TGTGCCAGCAGCCCCGGGGCTTTCCGACGCGGCGAGCAGTACTTC
TRBV18,NA,TRBJ2-3,NA,CASSPTGTDTQYF,TGTGCCAGCTCACCGACGGGCACAGATACGCAGTATTTT
TRBV18,NA,TRBJ1-5,NA,CASSQADEGQPQHF,TGTGCCAGCTCACAGGCCGATGAAGGGCAGCCCCAGCATTTT
TRBV30,NA,TRBJ1-2,NA,CAWSPDRGSYGYTF,TGTGCCTGGAGCCCCGACAGAGGCTCCTATGGCTACACCTTC
TRBV5-6,TRBD1,TRBJ1-2,NA,CASSFRTGVIYGYTF,TGTGCCAGCAGCTTTCGTACAGGGGTTATCTATGGCTACACCTTC
TRBV7-3,NA,TRBJ2-7,NA,CASSVQPAYEQYF,TGTGCCAGCAGCGTTCAGCCCGCCTACGAGCAGTACTTC
TRBV15,NA,TRBJ2-2,NA,CATSRARDTGELFF,TGTGCCACCAGCAGAGCGAGAGACACCGGGGAGCTGTTTTTT
TRBV6-1,TRBD1,TRBJ2-6,NA,CASSEGTGYGRRANVLTF,TGTGCCAGCAGTGAGGGGACAGGGTACGGGAGAAGGGCCAACGTCCTGACTTTC
TRBV18,NA,TRBJ1-1,NA,CASSPSLGTLSGEAFF,TGTGCCAGCTCACCATCCCTCGGGACACTATCCGGTGAAGCTTTCTTT
TRBV19,NA,TRBJ1-5,NA,CASTDRLNQPQHF,TGTGCCAGTACCGACAGACTTAATCAGCCCCAGCATTTT
TRBV7-2,NA,TRBJ2-3,NA,CASSGRLGGTDTQYF,TGTGCCAGCAGCGGGAGGCTTGGGGGCACAGATACGCAGTATTTT
TRBV5-1,NA,TRBJ1-6,few,CASSPGTGSPLHF,TGCGCCAGCAGCCCCGGGACTGGGTCACCCCTCCACTTT
TRBV11-2,NA,TRBJ1-1,NA,CASSSGTLQGEAFF,TGTGCCAGCAGCTCCGGGACGCTCCAGGGTGAAGCTTTCTTT
TRBV10-3,NA,TRBJ1-3,NA,CAISVGFASGNTIYF,TGTGCCATCAGTGTTGGGTTCGCATCTGGAAACACCATATATTTT
TRBV30,NA,TRBJ2-1,few,CAWSPTGGQQFF,TGTGCCTGGAGTCCCACAGGTGGTCAGCAGTTCTTC
TRBV18,NA,TRBJ1-4,NA,CASSPPGRGREKLFF,TGTGCCAGCTCACCACCGGGCAGGGGACGGGAAAAACTGTTTTTT
TRBV6-5,NA,TRBJ1-1,NA,CASSVGGASAEAFF,TGTGCCAGCAGCGTCGGCGGGGCTAGCGCTGAAGCTTTCTTT
TRBV5-1,NA,TRBJ2-5,NA,CASSRIQGARETQYF,TGCGCCAGCAGCCGAATACAAGGGGCGCGGGAGACCCAGTACTTC
TRBV6-6,NA,TRBJ1-4,NA,CASSYGAQGEKLFF,TGTGCCAGCAGTTACGGGGCGCAGGGGGAAAAACTGTTTTTT
TRBV6-6,TRBD2,TRBJ2-5,NA,CASILAGGETQYF,TGTGCCAGCATCCTAGCGGGGGGAGAGACCCAGTACTTC
TRBV18,TRBD2,TRBJ2-1,NA,CASSLQGLADYNEQFF,TGTGCCAGCTCACTGCAGGGACTAGCAGATTACAATGAGCAGTTCTTC
TRBV18,TRBD2,TRBJ2-7,NA,CASSPAGTRGYEQYF,TGTGCCAGCTCACCAGCCGGGACTAGGGGCTACGAGCAGTACTTC
TRBV5-6,NA,TRBJ2-7,NA,CASSPNGAAQYF,TGTGCCAGCAGCCCAAACGGAGCGGCGCAGTACTTC